These T cell receptor beta chains were read from a single sample in a study of PD-1 blockade in classical Hodgkin lymphoma. The protocol was immunoSEQ multiplex PCR, while the TCRdb copy is restricted to in-frame clones and leaves out a portion. The table includes approximately 100,000 clones, about nine tenths detected once. The material sequenced was peripheral blood mononuclear cells (PBMCs), taken at baseline. These receptors were obtained from a human donor with classical Hodgkin lymphoma. CDR3s include the opening cysteine and the closing phenylalanine or tryptophan. The order of the fields is clone size, D gene, V gene, J gene, CDR3 protein, CDR3 DNA. D genes are given only for firm matches. Only some rows state a clone size, as once, few, many or a class for expanded clones.

clone size: NA
D gene: TRBD1
V gene: TRBV28
J gene: TRBJ2-2
CDR3 protein: CASSFSDRGIYGELFF
CDR3 DNA: TGTGCCAGCAGTTTTTCCGACAGGGGGATATACGGGGAGCTGTTTTTT

clone size: NA
D gene: NA
V gene: TRBV21-1
J gene: TRBJ2-2
CDR3 protein: CASSKEADRGELFF
CDR3 DNA: TGTGCCAGCAGCAAAGAGGCGGACAGGGGAGAGCTGTTTTTT

clone size: NA
D gene: NA
V gene: TRBV15
J gene: TRBJ1-2
CDR3 protein: CATSRDQRQSYGYTF
CDR3 DNA: TGTGCCACCAGCAGAGATCAGCGACAGTCCTATGGCTACACCTTC

clone size: NA
D gene: NA
V gene: TRBV5-1
J gene: TRBJ2-6
CDR3 protein: CASSPGLISGANVLTF
CDR3 DNA: TGCGCCAGCAGTCCGGGACTGATCTCTGGGGCCAACGTCCTGACTTTC

clone size: NA
D gene: NA
V gene: TRBV27
J gene: TRBJ2-3
CDR3 protein: CASALPKRDRVLGGTQYF
CDR3 DNA: TGTGCCAGCGCCCTCCCAAAGCGGGACAGAGTACTGGGGGGTACGCAGTATTTT

clone size: NA
D gene: TRBD1
V gene: TRBV19
J gene: TRBJ2-3
CDR3 protein: CATRQGWEADTQYF
CDR3 DNA: TGTGCCACAAGACAGGGATGGGAAGCAGATACGCAGTATTTT

clone size: NA
D gene: TRBD1
V gene: TRBV30
J gene: TRBJ1-5
CDR3 protein: CAWATRQGPQHF
CDR3 DNA: TGTGCCTGGGCGACCCGACAGGGGCCCCAGCATTTT

clone size: NA
D gene: NA
V gene: TRBV6-1
J gene: TRBJ2-3
CDR3 protein: CASSTPGGGDTQYF
CDR3 DNA: TGTGCCAGCAGTACTCCCGGGGGCGGGGATACGCAGTATTTT

clone size: NA
D gene: TRBD1
V gene: TRBV11-3
J gene: TRBJ2-1
CDR3 protein: CASSSRQGPDNEQFF
CDR3 DNA: TGTGCCAGCAGCTCAAGACAGGGCCCGGACAATGAGCAGTTCTTC

clone size: NA
D gene: TRBD2
V gene: TRBV9
J gene: TRBJ2-7
CDR3 protein: CASSDGPLAGGPYEQYF
CDR3 DNA: TGTGCCAGCAGCGACGGACCACTAGCGGGAGGGCCCTACGAGCAGTACTTC

clone size: NA
D gene: NA
V gene: TRBV30
J gene: TRBJ1-2
CDR3 protein: CAWSVLQGYGYTF
CDR3 DNA: TGTGCCTGGAGTGTACTACAGGGCTATGGCTACACCTTC

clone size: NA
D gene: NA
V gene: TRBV7-9
J gene: TRBJ2-3
CDR3 protein: CASRATSTDTQYF
CDR3 DNA: TGTGCCAGCAGAGCCACTAGCACAGATACGCAGTATTTT

clone size: NA
D gene: TRBD1
V gene: TRBV9
J gene: TRBJ1-3
CDR3 protein: CASSATKGASGNTIYF
CDR3 DNA: TGTGCCAGCAGCGCCACGAAGGGGGCATCTGGAAACACCATATATTTT

clone size: NA
D gene: NA
V gene: TRBV2
J gene: TRBJ1-5
CDR3 protein: CASSESRRSNQPQHF
CDR3 DNA: TGTGCCAGCAGTGAATCTCGCCGGAGCAATCAGCCCCAGCATTTT

clone size: NA
D gene: TRBD1
V gene: TRBV19
J gene: TRBJ1-1
CDR3 protein: CASSPNRGWMTEAFF
CDR3 DNA: TGTGCCAGTAGTCCGAACAGGGGGTGGATGACTGAAGCTTTCTTT

clone size: once
D gene: NA
V gene: TRBV28
J gene: TRBJ1-1
CDR3 protein: CASSLYGRKNTEAFF
CDR3 DNA: TGTGCCAGCAGTTTATACGGTCGGAAGAACACTGAAGCTTTCTTT

clone size: NA
D gene: NA
V gene: TRBV5-1
J gene: TRBJ2-7
CDR3 protein: CASSSDLYGNEQYF
CDR3 DNA: TGCGCCAGCAGCTCGGACTTATATGGGAACGAGCAGTACTTC

clone size: once
D gene: NA
V gene: TRBV5-5
J gene: TRBJ2-5
CDR3 protein: CASSLIGSQETQYF
CDR3 DNA: TGTGCCAGCAGCTTGATCGGGTCCCAAGAGACCCAGTACTTC

clone size: NA
D gene: TRBD1
V gene: TRBV6-5
J gene: TRBJ2-7
CDR3 protein: CASSRPGTVSYEQYF
CDR3 DNA: TGTGCCAGCAGCCGCCCCGGGACAGTTTCCTACGAGCAGTACTTC

clone size: NA
D gene: TRBD2
V gene: TRBV7-3
J gene: TRBJ2-1
CDR3 protein: CASSPRGEVPNEQFF
CDR3 DNA: TGTGCCAGCAGCCCCCGGGGGGAGGTACCCAATGAGCAGTTCTTC

clone size: NA
D gene: TRBD2
V gene: TRBV5-1
J gene: TRBJ2-3
CDR3 protein: CASTGLAGSTDTQYF
CDR3 DNA: TGCGCCAGCACCGGACTAGCGGGTTCCACAGATACGCAGTATTTT

clone size: NA
D gene: NA
V gene: TRBV12-5
J gene: TRBJ1-5
CDR3 protein: CASGLVQGNSNQPQHF
CDR3 DNA: TGTGCTAGTGGTTTGGTACAAGGGAATAGCAATCAGCCCCAGCATTTT

clone size: NA
D gene: NA
V gene: TRBV7-6
J gene: TRBJ1-6
CDR3 protein: CASSLQEGRFNSPLHF
CDR3 DNA: TGTGCCAGCAGCCTACAGGAAGGCCGTTTTAATTCACCCCTCCACTTT

clone size: NA
D gene: NA
V gene: TRBV19
J gene: TRBJ1-1
CDR3 protein: CASWGPPGLEAFF
CDR3 DNA: TGTGCCAGTTGGGGACCCCCGGGACTGGAAGCTTTCTTT

clone size: NA
D gene: NA
V gene: TRBV10-3
J gene: TRBJ2-7
CDR3 protein: CAANPGHSYEQYF
CDR3 DNA: TGTGCCGCCAATCCGGGACACTCCTACGAGCAGTACTTC

clone size: NA
D gene: TRBD2
V gene: TRBV18
J gene: TRBJ2-1
CDR3 protein: CASSPTGLGGNEQFF
CDR3 DNA: TGTGCCAGCTCACCGACCGGACTAGGAGGCAATGAGCAGTTCTTC

clone size: NA
D gene: TRBD2
V gene: TRBV28
J gene: TRBJ2-7
CDR3 protein: CASSLTPGLAYEQYF
CDR3 DNA: TGTGCCAGCAGTCTAACCCCGGGACTAGCGTACGAGCAGTACTTC

clone size: NA
D gene: TRBD1
V gene: TRBV19
J gene: TRBJ2-7
CDR3 protein: CASSQTGPLNYEQYF
CDR3 DNA: TGTGCCAGTAGTCAGACAGGGCCGTTAAACTACGAGCAGTACTTC

clone size: NA
D gene: NA
V gene: TRBV6-5
J gene: TRBJ1-1
CDR3 protein: CASSYSNALNTEAFF
CDR3 DNA: TGTGCCAGCAGTTACTCCAATGCACTGAACACTGAAGCTTTCTTT

clone size: once
D gene: NA
V gene: TRBV25-1
J gene: TRBJ2-2
CDR3 protein: CASNSPGVGAPGELFF
CDR3 DNA: TGTGCCAGCAATTCCCCAGGGGTAGGGGCTCCCGGGGAGCTGTTTTTT

clone size: NA
D gene: NA
V gene: TRBV10-1
J gene: TRBJ2-3
CDR3 protein: CASSEVRYTDTQYF
CDR3 DNA: TGCGCCAGCAGTGAGGTCAGGTACACAGATACGCAGTATTTT